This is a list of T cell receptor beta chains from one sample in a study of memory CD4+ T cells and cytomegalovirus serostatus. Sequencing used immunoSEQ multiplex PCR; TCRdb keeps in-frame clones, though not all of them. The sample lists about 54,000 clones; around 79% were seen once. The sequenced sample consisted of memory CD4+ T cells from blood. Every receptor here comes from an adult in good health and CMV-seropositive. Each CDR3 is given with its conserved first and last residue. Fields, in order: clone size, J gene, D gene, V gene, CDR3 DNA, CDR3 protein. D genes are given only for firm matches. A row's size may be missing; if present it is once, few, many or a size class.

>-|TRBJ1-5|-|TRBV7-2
TGTGCCAGCAGTTCACGTGACAGCAAGAATAGCAATCAGCCCCAGCATTTT
CASSSRDSKNSNQPQHF
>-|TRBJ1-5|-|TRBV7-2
TGTGCCAGCGGAATACGAGGCAATCAGCCCCAGCATTTT
CASGIRGNQPQHF
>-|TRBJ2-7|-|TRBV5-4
TGTGCCAGCAGCTTGGGGGTCTCCTACGAGCAGTACTTC
CASSLGVSYEQYF
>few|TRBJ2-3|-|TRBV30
TGTGCCTGGAGTGCAGTGGGACAATCGGGGCAGTATTTT
CAWSAVGQSGQYF
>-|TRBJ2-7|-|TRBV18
TGTGCCAGCTCACCACCTGGGGGACTCCTCTACGAGCAGTACTTC
CASSPPGGLLYEQYF
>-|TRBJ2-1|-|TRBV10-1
TGCGCCAGCACCTCGATCTTATGGCAGACTAGCTCCTACAATGAGCAGTTCTTC
CASTSILWQTSSYNEQFF
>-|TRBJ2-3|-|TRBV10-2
TGCGCCAGCAGAGGGGGTCGGACAGATACGCAGTATTTT
CASRGGRTDTQYF
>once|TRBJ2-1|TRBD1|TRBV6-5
TGTGCCAGCAGTCCAAGACAGGGTATTAATGAGCAGTTCTTC
CASSPRQGINEQFF
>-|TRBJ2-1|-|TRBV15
TGTGCCACCAGCAGAGATATGAGGGAGTGGATGTTCTTC
CATSRDMREWMFF
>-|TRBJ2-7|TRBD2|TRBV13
TGTGCCAGCAGCCAAGGACTAGCGGATAGCTCCTACGAGCAGTACTTC
CASSQGLADSSYEQYF
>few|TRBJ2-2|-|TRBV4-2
TGTGCCAGCAGCCAAGGTAATCGGGCGAACACCGGGGAGCTGTTTTTT
CASSQGNRANTGELFF
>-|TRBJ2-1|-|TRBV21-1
TGTGCCAGCAGCACTAGGACTAGATCGTCCCGGGCAAGCTCCTACAATGAGCAGTTCTTC
CASSTRTRSSRASSYNEQFF
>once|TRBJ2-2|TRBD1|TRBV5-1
TGCGCCAGCAGCTTGGCGGGACAGGGGGACCACGGGGAGCTGTTTTTT
CASSLAGQGDHGELFF
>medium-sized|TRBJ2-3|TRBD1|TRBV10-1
TGCGCCAGCAGTGAGTCACAGGGGAGCACAGATACGCAGTATTTT
CASSESQGSTDTQYF
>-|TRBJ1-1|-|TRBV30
TGTGCCTGGGCCTTAGGGAACACTGAAGCTTTCTTT
CAWALGNTEAFF
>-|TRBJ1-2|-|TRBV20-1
TGCAGTGCTCCACAAGTTGGCTACACCTTC
CSAPQVGYTF
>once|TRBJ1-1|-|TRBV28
TGTGCCAGCAGGGCAGGAGGCACTGAAGCTTTCTTT
CASRAGGTEAFF
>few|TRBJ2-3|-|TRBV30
TGTGCCTGGTCTCGGACTCGGGGGAGTTCCACAGATACGCAGTATTTT
CAWSRTRGSSTDTQYF
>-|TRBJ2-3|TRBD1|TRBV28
TGTGCCAGCAACAAACCCGGGACAGGGGTAGATACGCAGTATTTT
CASNKPGTGVDTQYF
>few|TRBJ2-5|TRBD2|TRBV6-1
TGTGCCAGCACGGCCCCGACTAGCGGAGAAGAGACCCAGTACTTC
CASTAPTSGEETQYF
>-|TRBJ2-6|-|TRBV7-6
TGTGCCAGCAGCTTACCCCCCTTCGGCTCTGGGGCCAACGTCCTGACTTTC
CASSLPPFGSGANVLTF
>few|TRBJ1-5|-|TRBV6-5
TGTGCCAGCAGTTACTCAGGAGGGGACAATCAGCCCCAGCATTTT
CASSYSGGDNQPQHF
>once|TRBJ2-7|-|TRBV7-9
TGTGCCAGCAGCTTAGGGGTGGGCACCTTAGAGCAGTACTTC
CASSLGVGTLEQYF
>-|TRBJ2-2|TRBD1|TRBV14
TGTGCCAGCAGCCTACGACAGGGTACCGGGGAGCTGTTTTTT
CASSLRQGTGELFF
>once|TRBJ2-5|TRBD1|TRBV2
TGTGCCAGCAGCCCTGGGACAGGGGGCCGAGAGACCCAGTACTTC
CASSPGTGGRETQYF
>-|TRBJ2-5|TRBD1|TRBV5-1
TGCGCCAGCAGCCCCTGGGACAGGGTAGCGGAGACCCAGTACTTC
CASSPWDRVAETQYF
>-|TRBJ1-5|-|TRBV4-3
TGCGCCAGCAGCCAAGATCTCGGGCAGGGTAGTCAGCCCCAGCATTTT
CASSQDLGQGSQPQHF
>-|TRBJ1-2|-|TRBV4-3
TGCGCCAGCAGCCAAGAGTTGGGTTTTGGCTACACCTTC
CASSQELGFGYTF
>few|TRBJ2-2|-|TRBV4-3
TGCGCCAGCAGCTTCAAAAACGGGGAGCTGTTTTTT
CASSFKNGELFF
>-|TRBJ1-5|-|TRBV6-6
TGTGCCAGCAGTGCCCAGGGCAATCAGCCCCAGCATTTT
CASSAQGNQPQHF
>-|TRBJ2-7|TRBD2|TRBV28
TGTGCCAGCAGTTCGAGCGGGAGGGCCCCCTACGAGCAGTACTTC
CASSSSGRAPYEQYF
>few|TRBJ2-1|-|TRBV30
TGTGCCTGGAGTGTATTGGGGGTAGTCAGCTCCTACAATGAGCAGTTCTTC
CAWSVLGVVSSYNEQFF
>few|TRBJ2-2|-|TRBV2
TGTGCCAGCACTGTAGGAGGTAACACCGGGGAGCTGTTTTTT
CASTVGGNTGELFF
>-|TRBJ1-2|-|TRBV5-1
TGCGCCAGCAGCCGCTCGACAGGACCTTCCTATGGCTACACCTTC
CASSRSTGPSYGYTF
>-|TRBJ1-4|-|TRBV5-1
TGCGCCAGCAGCTTGGGATCGGGGAGAGGACTGTTTTTT
CASSLGSGRGLFF
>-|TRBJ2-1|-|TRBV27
TGTGCCAGCAGTTTTTACAATGAGCAGTTCTTC
CASSFYNEQFF
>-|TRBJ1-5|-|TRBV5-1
TGCGCCAGCAGCTTCCGGGGAGATCAGCCCCAGCATTTT
CASSFRGDQPQHF
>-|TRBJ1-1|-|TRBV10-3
TGTGCCATCAGTGTATCGGGCAGTCAGGATGAAGCTTTCTTT
CAISVSGSQDEAFF
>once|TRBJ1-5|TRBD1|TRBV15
TGTGCCACCAGCATCCCGGGACAGGTAGACAATCAGCCCCAGCATTTT
CATSIPGQVDNQPQHF
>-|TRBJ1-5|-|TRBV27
TGTGCCAGCAGTTTAAGACAGAACAATCAGCCCCAGCATTTT
CASSLRQNNQPQHF